A selection of T cell receptor beta chains follows, all from one sample in a study of T cell responses to AZD1222 COVID-19 vaccine. Profiled with immunoSEQ multiplex PCR; TCRdb holds only in-frame clones, not every one. The data contain under 110,000 clones, under 90% of them singletons. Sequenced material: peripheral blood, taken on day 0 of AZD1222 vaccination. Receptors originate from an adult in good health. CDR3s include the opening cysteine and the closing phenylalanine or tryptophan. A D gene is named only where the DNA matches it firmly. Expanded clones are given a class, and other clones once, few, many or no size at all.

j_call	clone_size	v_call	d_call	cdr3_aa	cdr3_nt
TRBJ1-4	NA	TRBV7-9	NA	CASSLASETGLAMGEKLFF	TGTGCCAGCAGCTTAGCGTCAGAAACAGGGCTGGCAATGGGTGAAAAACTGTTTTTT
TRBJ2-5	NA	TRBV10-1	NA	CASSESWRGQETQYF	TGCGCCAGCAGTGAGTCATGGAGGGGTCAAGAGACCCAGTACTTC
TRBJ2-3	once	TRBV7-9	TRBD2	CASSLALVLAEFSTDTQYF	TGTGCCAGCAGCTTAGCGCTGGTACTAGCGGAGTTTAGCACAGATACGCAGTATTTT
TRBJ1-2	NA	TRBV5-1	TRBD1	CASSLYRGYGYTF	TGCGCCAGCAGCTTGTACAGGGGGTATGGCTACACCTTC
TRBJ2-2	NA	TRBV7-3	NA	CASRGRTNTGELFF	TGTGCCAGCAGGGGGAGGACGAACACCGGGGAGCTGTTTTTT
TRBJ1-3	NA	TRBV7-2	NA	CASSLGGSGNTIYF	TGTGCCAGCAGCTTAGGTGGCTCTGGAAACACCATATATTTT
TRBJ1-2	NA	TRBV9	NA	CASSVGGINYGYTF	TGTGCCAGCAGCGTAGGAGGTATTAACTATGGCTACACCTTC
TRBJ1-1	NA	TRBV11-2	NA	CASSYSTGRNTEAFF	TGTGCCAGCAGCTATTCAACAGGGCGCAACACTGAAGCTTTCTTT
TRBJ2-3	NA	TRBV27	NA	CASSLLERSPRDTQYF	TGTGCCAGCAGTTTATTGGAACGTTCCCCACGCGATACGCAGTATTTT
TRBJ2-7	NA	TRBV7-2	NA	CASSVRGVATPEQYF	TGTGCCAGCAGCGTAAGGGGGGTAGCCACCCCCGAGCAGTACTTC
TRBJ1-1	NA	TRBV4-1	NA	CASSQDAPGGGTEAFF	TGCGCCAGCAGCCAAGATGCCCCGGGGGGCGGGACTGAAGCTTTCTTT
TRBJ1-4	NA	TRBV5-1	NA	CASSLASTDEKLFF	TGCGCCAGCAGCTTGGCCTCGACAGATGAAAAACTGTTTTTT
TRBJ2-1	NA	TRBV11-3	NA	CASSSGLSAEQFF	TGTGCCAGCAGCTCGGGACTCTCAGCTGAGCAGTTCTTC
TRBJ2-3	NA	TRBV6-1	TRBD2	CASSEGASGRAGDTQYF	TGTGCCAGCAGTGAAGGAGCTAGCGGGAGGGCCGGAGATACGCAGTATTTT
TRBJ1-6	NA	TRBV19	NA	CASTDGVSSYNSPLHF	TGTGCCAGTACGGACGGCGTTAGTTCCTATAATTCACCCCTCCACTTT
TRBJ1-5	NA	TRBV24-1	NA	CATSDPRTAREPQHF	TGTGCCACCAGTGACCCGAGGACGGCCCGGGAGCCCCAGCATTTT
TRBJ1-2	NA	TRBV6-5	NA	CASSYYWSRDYGYTF	TGTGCCAGCAGTTACTATTGGTCGAGGGACTATGGCTACACCTTC
TRBJ1-6	NA	TRBV27	NA	CASSSPGLGNSPLHF	TGTGCCAGCAGTTCCCCGGGGCTAGGGAATTCACCCCTCCACTTT
TRBJ2-7	NA	TRBV19	TRBD2	CASRDPGTSGSLSYEQYF	TGTGCCAGTAGGGACCCCGGGACTAGCGGGAGTCTCTCCTACGAGCAGTACTTC
TRBJ2-1	NA	TRBV7-9	TRBD2	CATLRASSGSQYNEQFF	TGTGCCACGCTTAGAGCGTCTAGCGGGAGCCAATACAATGAGCAGTTCTTC
TRBJ1-4	NA	TRBV9	NA	CASSPPAMGSLFF	TGTGCCAGCAGCCCTCCGGCCATGGGGTCCCTGTTTTTT
TRBJ1-5	once	TRBV29-1	NA	CSVRTGNQPQHF	TGCAGCGTTAGGACGGGCAATCAGCCCCAGCATTTT
TRBJ2-7	NA	TRBV11-2	NA	CASRSAYEQYF	TGTGCCAGCCGCTCCGCGTACGAGCAGTACTTC
TRBJ2-2	once	TRBV5-4	TRBD2	CASSLDAGLAGRELFF	TGTGCCAGCAGCTTGGATGCGGGCTTAGCGGGGAGGGAGCTGTTTTTT
TRBJ1-2	NA	TRBV3-1/TRBV3-2	NA	CASSQTNSIYGYTF	TGTGCCAGCAGCCAAACGAACAGTATTTATGGCTACACCTTC
TRBJ1-2	NA	TRBV6-5	NA	CASSYSVNRYGYTF	TGTGCCAGCAGTTACTCGGTCAACCGCTATGGCTACACCTTC
TRBJ2-7	NA	TRBV7-9	TRBD1	CASSLRGTGPLWVHEQYF	TGTGCCAGCAGCTTAAGAGGGACAGGACCTTTATGGGTTCACGAGCAGTACTTC
TRBJ1-2	NA	TRBV28	TRBD1	CASRNGQDRGLPHTF	TGTGCCAGCAGAAACGGGCAGGACAGGGGCCTCCCCCACACCTTC
TRBJ1-5	NA	TRBV7-8	TRBD1	CASSDDRVNQPQHF	TGTGCCAGCAGCGATGACAGGGTTAATCAGCCCCAGCATTTT
TRBJ1-2	NA	TRBV2	NA	CASSGDTNYGYTF	TGTGCCAGCAGTGGGGACACGAACTATGGCTACACCTTC
TRBJ1-4	NA	TRBV28	TRBD1	CASRVWGQGVEKLFF	TGTGCCAGCAGAGTTTGGGGACAGGGGGTTGAAAAACTGTTTTTT
TRBJ1-2	NA	TRBV28	TRBD1	CASSSGQGSQGYTF	TGTGCCAGCAGTTCCGGACAGGGGTCGCAGGGCTACACCTTC
TRBJ2-1	NA	TRBV18	TRBD2	CASSPPSSGNNEQFF	TGTGCCAGCTCACCACCGTCTAGCGGGAACAATGAGCAGTTCTTC
TRBJ2-1	NA	TRBV6-4	NA	CASSPDLGSYNEQFF	TGTGCCAGCAGTCCGGACCTCGGCTCCTACAATGAGCAGTTCTTC
TRBJ1-1	once	TRBV3-1/TRBV3-2	NA	CASSQVRNTEAFF	TGTGCCAGCAGCCAAGTCAGGAACACTGAAGCTTTCTTT
TRBJ2-2	NA	TRBV14	NA	CASSPRITGELFF	TGTGCCAGCAGCCCTCGAATCACCGGGGAGCTGTTTTTT
TRBJ1-2	NA	TRBV9	NA	CASSVDRGHYGYTF	TGTGCCAGCAGCGTAGATCGGGGGCACTATGGCTACACCTTC
TRBJ2-7	NA	TRBV7-2	TRBD1	CASSLFPGQGAYEQYF	TGTGCCAGCAGCTTATTCCCGGGACAGGGGGCCTACGAGCAGTACTTC
TRBJ2-3	NA	TRBV9	NA	CASRFSGASTDTQYF	TGTGCCAGCCGTTTTAGCGGTGCTAGCACAGATACGCAGTATTTT
TRBJ2-7	once	TRBV19	NA	CASSIGGRGIYEQYF	TGTGCCAGTAGTATAGGCGGCAGGGGCATCTACGAGCAGTACTTC
TRBJ2-3	NA	TRBV29-1	NA	CSVDMGTDTQYF	TGCAGCGTTGATATGGGCACAGATACGCAGTATTTT
TRBJ1-3	NA	TRBV6-5	NA	CASSYSTGTGNTIYF	TGTGCCAGCAGTTACTCGACCGGGACTGGAAACACCATATATTTT
TRBJ2-7	few	TRBV2	NA	CASSGAYEQYF	TGTGCCAGCAGCGGGGCTTACGAGCAGTACTTC
TRBJ1-5	NA	TRBV2	TRBD1	CASSWTGRSNQPQHF	TGTGCCAGCAGCTGGACAGGGAGGAGCAATCAGCCCCAGCATTTT
TRBJ2-7	NA	TRBV19	NA	CASTGAGSYEQYF	TGTGCCAGTACAGGGGCTGGATCCTACGAGCAGTACTTC
TRBJ2-3	NA	TRBV29-1	NA	CSVEAPLRTDTQYF	TGCAGCGTTGAGGCTCCCTTACGCACAGATACGCAGTATTTT